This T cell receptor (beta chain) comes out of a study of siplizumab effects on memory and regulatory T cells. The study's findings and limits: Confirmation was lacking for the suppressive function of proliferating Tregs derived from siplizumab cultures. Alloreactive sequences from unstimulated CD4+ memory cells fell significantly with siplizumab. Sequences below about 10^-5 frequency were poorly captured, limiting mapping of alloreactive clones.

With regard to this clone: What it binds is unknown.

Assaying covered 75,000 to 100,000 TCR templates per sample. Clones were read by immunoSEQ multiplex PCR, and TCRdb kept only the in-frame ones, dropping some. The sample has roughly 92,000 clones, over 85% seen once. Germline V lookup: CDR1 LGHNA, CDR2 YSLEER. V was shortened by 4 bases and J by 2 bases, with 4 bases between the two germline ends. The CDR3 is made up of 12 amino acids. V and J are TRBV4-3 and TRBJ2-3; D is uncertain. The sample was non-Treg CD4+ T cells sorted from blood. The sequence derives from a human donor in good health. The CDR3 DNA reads TGCGCCAGCAGCCCCGACACAGATACGCAGTATTTT. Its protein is CASSPDTDTQYF.